This TCR beta chain was recorded in a study of identical twins. Regarding the study as a whole: The study drew conclusions from cross-sectional statistical analysis, not from following the same donors. Zero-insertion analyses could be partly confounded by invariant MAIT and iNKT cells. Excess twin sharing in beta out-of-frame sequences was weaker.

cDNA carried unique molecular identifiers, and a universal primer site was added by template switching. One entry per CDR3 protein, called by TCRdb with MiXCR from the 5' RACE reads. The sample consists of 1.5 million to 2 million distinct CDR3 sequences, around 29% of them appearing once. This clonotype showed up many times. The antigen is undetermined. The trim removed 2 bases at V and 11 bases at J, leaving 2 bases unmatched. The CDR3 extends over 13 amino acids. Germline CDR1 LGHDT, CDR2 YNNKEL (reference sequence). This chain joins TRBV3-1 and TRBJ2-1; 11 bases are shared with TRBD2. This clonotype was obtained from a newborn girl in good health. The material sequenced was cord blood. The CDR3, as DNA: TGTGCCAGCAGCCAACGACTAGCGGGGCAGCAGTTCTTC. Residues: CASSQRLAGQQFF.